Listed below are T cell receptor beta chains from one sample, sequenced in a study of breast tumors, draining lymph nodes, adjacent tissues. One entry per CDR3 protein results from TCRdb running MiXCR on the multiplex PCR reads. The data hold 200,000 or so distinct CDR3 sequences, with approximately 33% observed a single time. Sequenced input: axillary lymph node tissue. Every receptor here comes from a female donor with breast cancer. Some clones in this sample may be carry-over from other donors' samples. The CDR3 runs from the conserved cysteine through the conserved F or W. D genes are given only for firm matches. Clone sizes are given selectively: once, few, many, or a class where the clone is expanded.

CASSPDSFNEQFF,TGTGCCAGCTCACCAGACAGTTTCAATGAGCAGTTCTTC,few,-,TRBJ2-1,TRBV18
CASEPAGAHRDTQYF,TGTGCCAGCGAACCTGCAGGGGCCCACCGAGATACGCAGTATTTT,-,-,TRBJ2-3,TRBV5-6
CSAREDRGRDIGNTIYF,TGCAGTGCTAGAGAGGACAGGGGGCGCGATATTGGAAACACCATATATTTT,many,TRBD1,TRBJ1-3,TRBV20-1
CASRSRGTSGFEQYF,TGTGCCAGCAGGAGCAGAGGGACTAGCGGGTTCGAGCAGTACTTC,-,TRBD2,TRBJ2-7,TRBV28
CASRVRGNTGELFF,TGCGCCAGCAGGGTTCGGGGGAACACCGGCGAGCTGTTTTTT,-,-,TRBJ2-2,TRBV5-1
CASKRAMNTEAFF,TGTGCCAGCAAGAGGGCCATGAACACTGAAGCTTTCTTT,once,-,TRBJ1-1,TRBV27
CSARVRGGRNIQYF,TGCAGTGCTAGAGTACGAGGGGGAAGGAACATTCAGTACTTC,many,-,TRBJ2-4,TRBV20-1
CASSPSGGAGQPQHF,TGTGCCAGCAGCCCGAGCGGGGGTGCGGGGCAGCCCCAGCATTTT,once,-,TRBJ1-5,TRBV7-9
CASSPSGVRTGNTIYF,TGTGCCAGCAGCCCGTCCGGGGTCAGGACTGGAAACACCATATATTTT,many,-,TRBJ1-3,TRBV28
CASRLEGTYGYTF,TGCGCCAGCAGGTTGGAGGGGACCTATGGCTACACCTTC,many,-,TRBJ1-2,TRBV5-1
CASSYEGSYGYTF,TGTGCCAGCAGTTACGAGGGGAGCTATGGCTACACCTTC,many,-,TRBJ1-2,TRBV6-5
CASSLVGGRLHF,TGTGCCAGCAGCTTAGTCGGAGGGCGGCTCCACTTT,many,-,TRBJ1-6,TRBV7-6
CASSHDRSSGNTF,TGCGCCAGCAGCCATGACAGGAGCTCTGGAAACACCTTC,-,-,TRBJ1-2,TRBV4-1
CASSPWGQGAQETQYF,TGTGCCAGTAGCCCGTGGGGACAGGGGGCCCAAGAGACCCAGTACTTC,many,TRBD1,TRBJ2-5,TRBV19
CASGRQGEKLFF,TGTGCCAGCGGGAGGCAGGGGGAAAAACTGTTTTTT,many,-,TRBJ1-4,TRBV7-3
CASSPRGSYNEKLFF,TGTGCCAGCAGCCCCAGGGGTTCCTACAATGAAAAACTGTTTTTT,-,-,TRBJ1-4,TRBV7-2
CASSSGLAGRGSSYEQYF,TGTGCCAGCAGCTCCGGACTAGCGGGGAGAGGGAGCTCCTACGAGCAGTACTTC,many,TRBD2,TRBJ2-7,TRBV6-5
CSAREGTNEQFF,TGCAGTGCTAGAGAGGGGACCAATGAGCAGTTCTTC,many,-,TRBJ2-1,TRBV20-1
CASSGRQSSYNEQYF,TGTGCCAGCAGTGGGCGGCAGAGCTCCTACAATGAGCAGTATTTT,-,-,TRBJ2-3,TRBV2
CASSLERSGDMRETQYF,TGTGCCAGCAGCTTAGAGCGAAGCGGGGATATGCGAGAGACCCAGTACTTC,many,TRBD2,TRBJ2-5,TRBV7-6
CSVEWGGGVGKLFF,TGCAGCGTTGAATGGGGCGGCGGTGTGGGGAAACTGTTTTTT,many,-,TRBJ1-4,TRBV29-1
CSAREGTSDVHSTDTQYF,TGCAGTGCTAGAGAAGGGACTAGCGACGTTCATAGCACAGATACGCAGTATTTT,-,TRBD2,TRBJ2-3,TRBV20-1
CASGDPRETQYF,TGTGCCAGCGGGGACCCGCGGGAGACCCAGTACTTC,-,-,TRBJ2-5,TRBV6-1
CSASKGGDTDTQYF,TGCAGTGCTAGTAAGGGGGGGGACACAGATACGCAGTATTTT,many,-,TRBJ2-3,TRBV20-1
CASCPGHRGDSPLHF,TGTGCCAGCTGCCCGGGACACCGAGGTGATTCACCCCTCCACTTT,-,-,TRBJ1-6,TRBV6-4
CSAWPGAEEKLFF,TGCAGTGCTTGGCCCGGGGCTGAAGAAAAACTGTTTTTT,many,-,TRBJ1-4,TRBV20-1
CSARDRAARYEQYF,TGCAGTGCTAGAGATCGTGCAGCCCGTTACGAGCAGTACTTC,many,-,TRBJ2-7,TRBV20-1
CASSPREKTSGDTQYF,TGTGCCAGCTCACCACGGGAGAAGACTAGCGGGGATACGCAGTATTTT,few,TRBD2,TRBJ2-3,TRBV14